The rows below give T cell receptor beta chains drawn from one sample of a study of blood T cell repertoires in COVID-19. Generated by immunoSEQ multiplex PCR, the TCRdb table keeps only in-frame clones and is missing some. The sample has about 240,000 clones, roughly 87% seen once; the top ten hold just over 7%. Sequencing used peripheral blood. These receptors all stem from a man in his fifties or sixties who had recovered from COVID-19. CDR3s include the opening cysteine and the closing phenylalanine or tryptophan. A D gene is named only where the DNA matches it firmly. Only some rows state a clone size, as once, few, many or a class for expanded clones.

v_gene	j_gene	abundance	d_gene	CDR3aa	CDR3nt
TRBV2	TRBJ1-2	-	TRBD1	CARNRGRNYGYTF	TGTGCCAGAAACAGGGGGCGCAACTATGGCTACACCTTC
TRBV14	TRBJ2-4	-	TRBD2	CASSAYSGGANIQYF	TGTGCCAGCAGCGCCTACAGCGGGGGGGCTAACATTCAGTACTTC
TRBV11-1	TRBJ1-6	-	-	CASSLEDYSPLHF	TGTGCCAGCAGCTTAGAAGACTATTCACCCCTCCACTTT
TRBV25-1	TRBJ1-3	once	-	CASSEWTAGNTIYF	TGTGCCAGCAGTGAATGGACAGCAGGAAACACCATATATTTT
TRBV25-1	TRBJ1-1	-	TRBD1	CASSLSKTGVTEAFF	TGTGCCAGCAGCCTCTCGAAGACAGGGGTGACTGAAGCTTTCTTT
TRBV29-1	TRBJ2-1	-	TRBD1	CSAGGQGDYNEQFF	TGCAGCGCCGGGGGACAGGGGGACTACAATGAGCAGTTCTTC
TRBV10-2	TRBJ1-2	-	-	CASRDGGYGYTF	TGCGCCAGCAGAGACGGGGGCTATGGCTACACCTTC
TRBV29-1	TRBJ2-3	once	-	CSVARISTDTQYF	TGCAGCGTTGCTAGGATTAGCACAGATACGCAGTATTTT
TRBV27	TRBJ2-2	few	TRBD2	CASSLRSGGANTGELFF	TGTGCCAGCAGTTTACGGTCGGGGGGGGCGAACACCGGGGAGCTGTTTTTT
TRBV5-6	TRBJ2-1	-	-	CASSLAGYPYNEQFF	TGTGCCAGCAGCTTGGCGGGGTACCCCTACAATGAGCAGTTCTTC
TRBV19	TRBJ2-1	-	TRBD1	CASSFIRDSYNEQFF	TGTGCCAGTAGTTTTATCCGGGACAGCTACAATGAGCAGTTCTTC
TRBV7-9	TRBJ2-2	-	-	CASSQQGTGELFF	TGTGCCAGCAGCCAACAGGGAACCGGGGAGCTGTTTTTT
TRBV20-1	TRBJ2-5	-	TRBD1	CSASSVQGVRETQYF	TGCAGTGCAAGTTCAGTACAGGGGGTTCGAGAGACCCAGTACTTC
TRBV10-3	TRBJ1-5	once	TRBD1	CAISDHRGADSNQPQHF	TGTGCCATCAGTGATCACAGGGGGGCCGATAGCAATCAGCCCCAGCATTTT
TRBV27	TRBJ1-3	-	-	CASSLSRVMGNTIYF	TGTGCCAGCAGTTTAAGTCGGGTAATGGGAAACACCATATATTTT
TRBV18	TRBJ1-1	-	TRBD1	CASSGTGGNTEAFF	TGTGCCAGCTCCGGGACAGGGGGAAACACTGAAGCTTTCTTT
TRBV19	TRBJ2-5	-	TRBD2	CASSTAGGTQYF	TGTGCCAGTAGTACAGCGGGGGGGACCCAGTACTTC
TRBV7-2	TRBJ1-1	-	TRBD1	CASSLVSIRGRRAFF	TGTGCCAGCAGCTTAGTGTCTATAAGGGGGCGGCGGGCTTTCTTT
TRBV4-1	TRBJ2-1	-	-	CASSQNGGYNEQFF	TGCGCCAGCAGCCAGAACGGGGGTTACAATGAGCAGTTCTTC
TRBV30	TRBJ2-3	-	TRBD2	CAWSERGVDTQYF	TGTGCCTGGAGTGAGCGGGGGGTAGATACGCAGTATTTT
TRBV6-1	TRBJ2-1	-	-	CASSESYNEQFF	TGTGCCAGCAGTGAATCGTACAATGAGCAGTTCTTC
TRBV7-9	TRBJ2-2	-	-	CASSWGQNTGELFF	TGTGCCAGCAGCTGGGGGCAGAACACCGGGGAGCTGTTTTTT
TRBV3-1/TRBV3-2	TRBJ1-3	once	-	CASSQMVSHSHSGNTIYF	TGTGCCAGCAGCCAAATGGTGAGCCACAGCCACTCTGGAAACACCATATATTTT
TRBV27	TRBJ1-6	-	-	CASRSGSSYNSPLHF	TGTGCCAGCAGATCCGGGAGTTCCTATAATTCACCCCTCCACTTT
TRBV7-9	TRBJ2-7	few	-	CASSATRDIAAEQYF	TGTGCCAGCAGCGCTACTCGGGACATAGCTGCCGAGCAGTACTTC
TRBV6-5	TRBJ2-2	-	-	CASSPRGPITGELFF	TGTGCCAGCAGTCCCCGCGGGCCTATAACCGGGGAGCTGTTTTTT
TRBV11-2	TRBJ1-6	-	TRBD1	CASSQEQGIRSPLHF	TGTGCCAGCAGCCAAGAACAGGGGATTCGGTCACCCCTCCACTTT
TRBV9	TRBJ1-1	once	-	CASSVETGRNTEAFF	TGTGCCAGCAGCGTAGAGACAGGTCGGAACACTGAAGCTTTCTTT
TRBV6-7	TRBJ1-1	-	-	CASGGILNTEAFF	TGTGCCAGCGGGGGGATTCTGAACACTGAAGCTTTCTTT
TRBV5-1	TRBJ2-3	-	-	CASSSGLATDTQYF	TGCGCCAGCAGCTCAGGACTTGCCACAGATACGCAGTATTTT
TRBV24-1	TRBJ2-1	once	TRBD2	CATSRSGGHYNEQFF	TGTGCCACCAGTCGGAGCGGGGGCCACTACAATGAGCAGTTCTTC
TRBV27	TRBJ1-2	-	TRBD1	CASSFAGQGYGYTF	TGTGCCAGCAGTTTCGCGGGACAGGGCTATGGCTACACCTTC
TRBV5-6	TRBJ2-5	-	TRBD2	CASSSQTSGGAETQYF	TGTGCCAGCAGCTCTCAGACTAGCGGGGGGGCGGAGACCCAGTACTTC
TRBV5-1	TRBJ1-1	-	-	CASSFRENTEAFF	TGCGCCAGCAGCTTTCGGGAGAACACTGAAGCTTTCTTT
TRBV2	TRBJ2-2	-	TRBD1	CASATGVPGELFF	TGTGCCAGCGCAACAGGGGTCCCCGGGGAGCTGTTTTTT
TRBV24-1	TRBJ2-5	-	TRBD2	CATSDGASGGASETQYF	TGTGCCACCAGTGATGGGGCTAGCGGGGGGGCAAGTGAGACCCAGTACTTC
TRBV18	TRBJ1-1	-	TRBD1	CASSPKQDRGNTEAFF	TGTGCCAGCTCCCCGAAACAGGACAGGGGGAACACTGAAGCTTTCTTT
TRBV6-5	TRBJ2-3	-	-	CASSVAGFGWNTQYF	TGTGCCAGCTCAGTCGCAGGGTTTGGGTGGAATACGCAGTATTTT
TRBV7-2	TRBJ1-1	-	-	CASSLKRLTEAFF	TGTGCCAGCTCCTTGAAGAGATTGACTGAAGCTTTCTTT
TRBV5-8	TRBJ1-2	few	-	CASSFLDNSASDYGYTF	TGTGCCAGCAGCTTTCTGGATAACAGTGCGTCTGACTATGGCTACACCTTC
TRBV2	TRBJ1-1	-	TRBD1	CASRGRGSDTEAFF	TGTGCCAGCAGAGGCAGGGGGTCCGACACTGAAGCTTTCTTT
TRBV27	TRBJ2-2	-	-	CASSSVVNTGELFF	TGTGCCAGCAGTTCCGTAGTGAACACCGGGGAGCTGTTTTTT